This T cell receptor beta chain appears in the sequencing data of a study of CD8 T cells in ankylosing spondylitis (dated by TCRdb to between 2016 and 2019). Some background on the complete study: The study profiled T cell receptor beta repertoires in healthy donors and ankylosing spondylitis patients to find disease-linked TCR variants. The full study cohort comprised 25 or so ankylosing spondylitis patients and over a hundred healthy donors. Peripheral blood was sampled, and synovial fluid was also collected from ankylosing spondylitis patients.

On this clonotype: Its recognized antigen is unknown. The input lacks base qualities; no much larger clone sits a single base away.

Per the germline V gene, SGHDN is the CDR1 and FVKESK is the CDR2. At the junction V is shortened by 5 bases and J by 2 bases, with 13 bases in between. There are 14 amino acids in the CDR3, from cysteine to phenylalanine inclusive. CDR3 DNA is the only sequence kept; it has 42 bases, read in frame from the first base. Results and caveats for the whole study, not just this receptor: According to the report, matched synovial fluid samples from ankylosing spondylitis patients were significantly enriched for the disease-linked clones. Blood from ankylosing spondylitis patients appeared to be characterized by a TCR beta motif composed of about eight highly homologous amino acid variants. A CD8+ phenotype was shown by the disease-linked clones, which were found at relatively low frequencies in peripheral blood. Some of the motif variants had been reported before in the synovial fluid and blood of reactive arthritis patients, a finding that suggests common disease-initiation mechanisms.

TCRdb names Illumina HiSeq 2500 as the instrument used. Quantitative 5'-RACE with molecular barcodes was the method used to prepare the TCR beta libraries. The study's own analysis went as follows. A new computational method based on a probabilistic model of VDJ rearrangement was used to identify disease-linked TCR variants. The public reads were run again by TCRdb, first through fastp at Q25 and then through MiXCR, and only productive beta chains were kept. Rows are combined by CDR3 protein, so each entry shows the most common genes and DNA. What appears here as the V and J calls and clone size reflects TCRdb's work, not the paper's. In all, the sample holds around 490,000 distinct CDR3 sequences, and roughly 5.3% of those were seen once. Under 4.5% of the sample is held by the ten biggest clonotypes.

The sample was blood, either unsorted or a sorted T cell fraction (not recorded which). The origin of this receptor is a male donor with ankylosing spondylitis. The rearrangement combines TRBV14 with TRBJ2-7; the D segment could be TRBD1, given 6 matching bases. This receptor carries the CDR3 CASSETGHTYEQYF. The DNA sequence is TGTGCCAGCAGCGAGACGGGACACACCTACGAGCAGTACTTC.